This entry features one T cell receptor beta chain sequence. This specimen comes from a study of T cell responses to AZD1222 COVID-19 vaccine. Measured with immunoSEQ multiplex PCR; TCRdb has only the in-frame clones, and not every one. Here the sample spans 100,000 to 150,000 clones, approximately 88% being singletons. The germline gives CDR1 KGHDR, CDR2 SFDVKD. The CDR3 totals 12 residues. The germline V and J ends were trimmed by 0 bases and 11 bases, with 7 bases remaining between them. This TCR came from an adult in good health. This sample comprised peripheral blood, obtained on day 0 of AZD1222 vaccination. The chain joins TRBV24-1 to TRBJ2-1, with unresolved D. This CDR3 reads CATSDLVYKQFF. The CDR3 nucleotides are TGTGCCACCAGTGATTTGGTCTATAAGCAGTTCTTC.